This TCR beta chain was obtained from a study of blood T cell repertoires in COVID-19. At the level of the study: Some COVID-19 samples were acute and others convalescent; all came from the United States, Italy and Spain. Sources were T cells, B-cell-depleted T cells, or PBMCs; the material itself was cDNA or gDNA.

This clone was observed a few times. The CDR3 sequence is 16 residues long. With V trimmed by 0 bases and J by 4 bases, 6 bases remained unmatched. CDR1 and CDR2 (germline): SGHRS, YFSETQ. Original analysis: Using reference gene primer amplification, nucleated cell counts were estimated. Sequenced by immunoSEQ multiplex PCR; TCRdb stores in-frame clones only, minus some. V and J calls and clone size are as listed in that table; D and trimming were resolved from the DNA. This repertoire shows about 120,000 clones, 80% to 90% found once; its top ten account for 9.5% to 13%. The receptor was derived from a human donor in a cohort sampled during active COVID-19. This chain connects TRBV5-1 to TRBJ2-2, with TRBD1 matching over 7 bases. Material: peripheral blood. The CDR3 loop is CASSLGPDRVTGELFF. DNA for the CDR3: TGCGCCAGCAGCTTGGGACCCGACAGGGTCACCGGGGAGCTGTTTTTT.